The next 21 T cell receptor beta chains were all read from a single sample in a study of CD8 T cells in ankylosing spondylitis. TCRdb re-analysed the 5' RACE reads in MiXCR, keeping a single row per CDR3 protein. The sample records 150,000 or so distinct CDR3 sequences, around 32% being singletons. Material: synovial fluid, either unsorted or a sorted T cell fraction (not recorded which). The receptors stem from a male donor with ankylosing spondylitis.

This clonotype has a count of ten or more. The chain's CDR3 is CASSQGDVAETQYF. CDR3 DNA: TGTGCCAGCAGCCAAGGGGACGTCGCGGAGACCCAGTACTTC. The chain is built from TRBV4-2 and TRBJ2-5; D could derive from TRBD1 or TRBD2 (5 bases each). Germline V gives CDR1 LGHNA, CDR2 YNFKEQ. V was shortened by 1 base and J by 5 bases, with 11 bases between the two germline ends. This CDR3 region has 14 residues.

This clonotype has just a few counts. V gene TRBV18 combines with J gene TRBJ2-7, with 8 bases identical to TRBD2. After removal of 1 base from V and 0 bases from J, the junction contained 8 bases not matched to a gene. Germline CDR1 and CDR2: KGHSH and LQKENI. This CDR3 spans 17 amino acids. In nucleotides, the CDR3 is TGTGCCAGCTCACCACGAGCGGGGGTTATTAGCTCCTACGAGCAGTACTTC. Encoded protein: CASSPRAGVISSYEQYF.

This clonotype was seen more than once but under ten times. The gene calls are TRBV11-3 and TRBJ2-1; D unclear. V dropped 5 bases and J dropped 1 base, with 12 bases sitting between them. Germline CDR1 reads SGHNT; CDR2 reads YENEEA. This CDR3 has 15 amino acids. The CDR3 reads CASSPVPASYNEQFF. In DNA form, the CDR3 reads TGTGCCAGCAGCCCAGTTCCGGCATCCTACAATGAGCAGTTCTTC. The complete variable domain, with remaining parts taken from reference TRBV11-3 and TRBJ2-1, reads EAGVVQSPRYKIIEKKQPVAFWCNPISGHNTLYWYLQNLGQGPELLIRYENEEAVDDSQLPKDRFSAERLKGVDSTLKIQPAELGDSAVYLCASSPVPASYNEQFFGPGTRLTVL.

The J gene is TRBJ1-2, the V gene TRBV3-1; 7 bases are shared with TRBD1. CDR1 is LGHDT, CDR2 YNNKEL, per germline (reference sequence). This CDR3 comprises 12 residues. V dropped 2 bases and J dropped 8; count of bases not matched to a gene: 2. This chain's CDR3 is CASSQMDRGYTF. The CDR3 bases are TGTGCCAGCAGCCAAATGGACAGGGGCTACACCTTC.

The rearrangement uses TRBV7-3 and TRBJ2-2; possibly TRBD1 for D (8 bases). This CDR3 comprises 16 residues. Trimming stripped 5 bases from V and 5 bases from J, with 18 bases between. Germline CDR1 SGHTA, CDR2 FQGTGA. This CDR3 is CASSQQGGRSTGELFF. The CDR3 DNA reads TGTGCCAGCAGCCAACAGGGGGGGCGGAGTACCGGGGAGCTGTTTTTT.

This sequence joins TRBV21-1 and TRBJ2-1; TRBD1 is taken as the D call from the table, unchecked against the DNA. TRBV21-1 counts as a pseudogene. This CDR3 is built from 20 residues. CDR3 amino acids: CASSPPPPDLAGVLYNEQFF. As DNA, the CDR3 is TGTGCCAGCAGCCCGCCCCCTCCGGATCTAGCGGGAGTTCTCTACAATGAGCAGTTCTTC.

This clonotype was seen ten or more times. The chain joins TRBV5-1 to TRBJ1-5; TRBD1 aligns across 8 bases. J lost 5 bases, V lost 4 bases, and 8 bases had no gene match. The CDR3 length is 15 residues. Germline CDR1 SGHRS, CDR2 YFSETQ. CDR3 sequence (DNA): TGCGCCAGCAGCCCCGACAGGGGATCGGATCAGCCCCAGCATTTT. Translation: CASSPDRGSDQPQHF.

The table lists this clonotype with a few counts. The V and J genes are TRBV7-9 and TRBJ1-1; D call uncertain. Germline V gives CDR1 SEHNR, CDR2 FQNEAQ (reference sequence). V gave up 4 bases and J gave up 0 bases, with 9 bases separating them. The CDR3 consists of 14 residues. CDR3 loop: CASSSPRLNTEAFF. CDR3 nucleotides: TGTGCCAGCAGCTCCCCTAGATTGAACACTGAAGCTTTCTTT. Combining the CDR3 with reference TRBV7-9 and TRBJ1-1 gives the whole variable domain DTGVSQNPRHKITKRGQNVTFRCDPISEHNRLYWYRQTLGQGPEFLTYFQNEAQLEKSRLLSDRFSAERPKGSFSTLEIQRTEQGDSAMYLCASSSPRLNTEAFFGQGTRLTVV.

This clonotype was observed once. The chain combines TRBV20-1 with TRBJ2-7, with 8 bases matching TRBD1. CDR1 DFQATT and CDR2 SNEGSKA come from the germline V gene (reference sequence). V was pared by 3 bases and J by 4 bases, with 11 bases of the junction left unmatched. CDR3 length equals 15 residues. DNA of the CDR3: TGCAGTGCTAGTGTTTTAGGGACAGGTCTTTACGAGCAGTACTTC. The encoded protein is CSASVLGTGLYEQYF.

This chain links TRBV16 with TRBJ1-4; no clear D. Germline V gene data show CDR1 as KGHSY and CDR2 as FQNENV. V lost 4 bases, J lost 7 bases, and 13 bases lay in between. The CDR3 has 14 amino acids. CDR3 sequence (DNA): TGTGCCAGCAGCCGACCACCTGGAGGTGAAAAACTGTTTTTT. Amino acids: CASSRPPGGEKLFF.

To note about this clonotype: No DNA is shown, since the ends of the CDR3 on it are uncertain; the CDR3 is the one TCRdb lists. The chain links TRBV7-3 to TRBJ1-4; the D call in the table, TRBD1, was not verified against the DNA. From germline, CDR1 is SGHTA and CDR2 FQGTGA. The CDR3 has 17 residues if both end residues are counted. Here the CDR3 reads CASSLTRQGALMKNCFF.

At least ten counts were recorded for this clonotype. The chain carries TRBV2 and TRBJ2-5, with a possible D match to TRBD1 (5 bases). The germline V and J ends were trimmed by 11 bases and 1 base, with 14 bases remaining between them. The CDR3 spans 13 residues. The V gene's germline CDR1 is SNHLY and CDR2 FYNNEI. The CDR3 DNA reads TGTGCCGTACCCACAGGCACCCAAGAGACCCAGTACTTC. It codes for CAVPTGTQETQYF.

The rearrangement links TRBV12-3 or TRBV12-4 to TRBJ1-5; D perhaps matches TRBD1 (5 bases). V shed 3 bases and J shed 6 bases, with 18 bases lying between them. The CDR3 totals 16 residues. The CDR3 here is CASSFSWASGAQPQHF. In DNA form, the CDR3 reads TGTGCCAGCAGTTTTTCATGGGCTAGCGGGGCTCAGCCCCAGCATTTT.

The gene calls are TRBV2 and TRBJ2-7, with D possibly being TRBD1 (7 bases). This CDR3 contains 15 residues. V shed 4 bases and J shed 4 bases, with 17 bases lying between them. CDR1 SNHLY and CDR2 FYNNEI come from the germline V gene. CDR3 coding DNA: TGTGCCAGCAGTGGGGGCAGGGGGGCGCCGTACGAGCAGTACTTC. It encodes CASSGGRGAPYEQYF.

This clonotype was counted ten times or more. The chain is built from TRBV6-2 or TRBV6-3 and TRBJ1-1; 8 nucleotides align to TRBD1. V gave up 5 bases and J gave up 4 bases; unmatched junction bases: 12. The germline V gene has CDR1 MNHEY and CDR2 SVGEGT. The CDR3 extends over 16 amino acids. CDR3 nucleotide sequence: TGTGCCAGCAGTCCGACGACAGGGGTGTTTTCCACTGAAGCTTTCTTT. This encodes CASSPTTGVFSTEAFF.

This clonotype was recorded at least ten times. Written as DNA, the CDR3 is TGCGCCAGCAGGACCGGGACCCTTTCCTACAATGAGCAGTTCTTC. Translation gives CASRTGTLSYNEQFF. The chain has TRBV10-2 and TRBJ2-1; D is perhaps TRBD1 or TRBD2 (5 bases each). The germline gives CDR1 WSHSY, CDR2 SAAADI. CDR3 length equals 15 residues. Trimming took off 6 bases at V and 1 base at J, with 13 bases between the two ends.

The chain uses TRBV12-3 or TRBV12-4 and TRBJ2-3; either TRBD1 or TRBD2 may supply D (5 bases each). Trimming pared 3 bases from V and 2 bases from J, leaving 18 bases between. The length of the CDR3 is 17 residues. The CDR3: CASSFSRRGVATDTQYF. The CDR3 region has the DNA TGTGCCAGCAGTTTCTCCCGCAGAGGGGTGGCCACAGATACGCAGTATTTT.

This rearrangement joins TRBV28 to TRBJ2-3; D perhaps matches TRBD2 (5 bases). The CDR3 has 15 residues. Germline V gene sequence: CDR1 MDHEN, CDR2 SYDVKM. V lost 2 bases to trimming and J lost 1 base, with 10 bases between them. The CDR3 is CASSLGGVRTDTQYF. DNA of the CDR3: TGTGCCAGCAGTTTAGGAGGAGTCCGCACAGATACGCAGTATTTT.

Only a few counts were recorded for this clonotype. This chain uses TRBV20-1 with TRBJ1-4; the D gene is possibly TRBD1 (5 bases). V gave up 2 bases and J gave up 3 bases, with 7 bases separating them. In germline, CDR1 is DFQATT, CDR2 SNEGSKA (reference sequence). This CDR3 has 13 amino acids. Here the CDR3 DNA reads TGCAGTGCTAGAAAGGGGTCTAATGAAAAACTGTTTTTT. Protein sequence: CSARKGSNEKLFF.

The rearrangement uses TRBV20-1 and TRBJ2-1; weak D call: TRBD1 (6 bases). The CDR3 is 14 amino acids. Germline V lookup: CDR1 DFQATT, CDR2 SNEGSKA (reference sequence). V was cut by 0 bases and J by 11 bases, with 17 bases left in between. For the CDR3, the DNA is TGCAGTGCTAGAGATTTGGGCACCGGGACAAAGCAGTTCTTC. Its translation is CSARDLGTGTKQFF.

At least ten counts were recorded for this clonotype. The chain employs TRBV5-1 and TRBJ2-2; D perhaps matches TRBD1 (6 bases). V dropped 4 bases and J dropped 0 bases, with 10 bases sitting between them. Germline V gene lookup returns CDR1 SGHRS and CDR2 YFSETQ. The CDR3 loop spans 15 amino acids. CDR3 amino acids: CASSGAGANTGELFF. The DNA for the CDR3 is TGCGCCAGCAGCGGGGCAGGGGCGAACACCGGGGAGCTGTTTTTT.